This is a list of T cell receptor beta chains from one sample in a study of cytomegalovirus exposure and HLA in healthy donors. This table comes from immunoSEQ multiplex PCR, and its TCRdb copy is limited to in-frame clones, with some not included. The table shows 150,000 to 200,000 clones, with around 78% occurring only once. Sequenced material: PBMCs. These receptors were taken from a woman in her fifties or sixties in good health and CMV-seropositive. Each CDR3 is given with its conserved first and last residue. Some rows have no size entry. The others give once, few or many, or a class for an expanded clone.

v_gene	j_gene	abundance	CDR3aa
TRBV7-9	TRBJ2-3	NA	CASSLVGQKVSTTQYF
TRBV9	TRBJ2-5	NA	CASSALNGLAGGLQETQYF
TRBV25-1	TRBJ1-4	NA	CASSARTGVEKLFF
TRBV5-4	TRBJ2-5	NA	CASSPAGAAVQETQYF
TRBV5-4	TRBJ2-1	NA	CASSSSDGGAYNEQFF
TRBV30	TRBJ1-2	NA	CAWDRDAYGYTF
TRBV5-1	TRBJ1-2	NA	CASSAGTGDYGYTF
TRBV11-2	TRBJ1-1	once	CASSSNSGGTEAFF
TRBV30	TRBJ2-2	NA	CAWRHRGELFF
TRBV7-3	TRBJ2-1	NA	CASSAYSTGLASYNEQFF
TRBV19	TRBJ1-2	NA	CASSKATHYGYTF
TRBV6-6	TRBJ1-2	NA	CASSTRDGYTF
TRBV2	TRBJ2-7	NA	CASSRQAAYEQYF
TRBV6-1	TRBJ2-3	few	CASSEGAWTDTQYF
TRBV5-1	TRBJ2-1	NA	CASSFQGGGAYNEQFF
TRBV29-1	TRBJ1-2	NA	CSVDDGTGGYTF
TRBV25-1	TRBJ2-2	NA	CASRRPTLGTGELFF
TRBV30	TRBJ1-2	NA	CAWSVLKEGYGYTF
TRBV19	TRBJ1-1	NA	CASSIGVGGYTEAFF
TRBV19	TRBJ2-5	once	CASSAYPSAGLKTQYF
TRBV6-5	TRBJ1-2	NA	CASSSLTGSDYGYTF
TRBV7-8	TRBJ1-3	NA	CASSSIDRDSGNTIYF